A single sample is the source of the 15 T cell receptor beta chains below, sequenced in a study of cytomegalovirus exposure and HLA in healthy donors. A multiplex PCR was run with 60 Vbeta primers and 13 Jbeta primers. Measured with immunoSEQ multiplex PCR; TCRdb has only the in-frame clones, and not every one. Seen here are some 65,000 clones, 78% observed once, and the top ten hold around 3%. Sequencing used PBMCs. The receptor source for this set is a girl under 18 in good health and CMV-seropositive.

The chain couples TRBV28 to TRBJ2-1, with 10 bases that match TRBD2. The trim removed 6 bases at V and 6 bases at J, leaving 5 bases unmatched. CDR3 length: 14 amino acids. CDR1 MDHEN and CDR2 SYDVKM come from the germline V gene. CDR3 sequence (DNA): TGTGCCAGCAGCGGACTAGCGGTAACCAATGAGCAGTTCTTC. As protein: CASSGLAVTNEQFF.

The J gene is TRBJ2-3, the V gene TRBV9; 9 bases are shared with TRBD2. V shed 0 bases and J 1 base; nucleotides not matched to a gene: 12. Per germline, CDR1 SGDLS and CDR2 YYNGEE. The length of the CDR3 is 19 residues. This chain's CDR3 is CASSVAHGGGGAGTDTQYF. DNA for the CDR3: TGTGCCAGCAGCGTAGCTCATGGTGGCGGGGGGGCCGGCACAGATACGCAGTATTTT.

The chain links TRBV4-1 to TRBJ2-5, with a weak D call TRBD2 (6 bases). The CDR3 length is 16 residues. Per the germline V gene, CDR1 is MGHRA and CDR2 is YSYEKL. V was pared by 1 base and J by 0 bases, with 12 bases between. The CDR3 DNA follows: TGCGCCAGCAGCCAAGCTCCTGGGGGGTACCAAGAGACCCAGTACTTC. It is translated as CASSQAPGGYQETQYF.

The chain joins TRBV5-1 to TRBJ1-1; D is uncertain. Germline-derived CDR1 and CDR2 are SGHRS and YFSETQ. The germline V and J ends were trimmed by 2 bases and 0 bases, with 5 bases remaining between them. This CDR3 is built from 13 residues. In nucleotides, the CDR3 is TGCGCCAGCAGCTTATCGGTGAACACTGAAGCTTTCTTT. The encoded protein is CASSLSVNTEAFF.

The J gene is TRBJ2-3, the V gene TRBV6-5, with TRBD2 identical over 7 bases. The length of the CDR3 is 12 residues. Germline V gives CDR1 MNHEY, CDR2 SVGAGI. V dropped 8 bases and J dropped 4; count of bases not matched to a gene: 3. CDR3 in amino acids: CASSRGADTQYF. The CDR3 nucleotides are TGTGCCAGCTCCCGGGGGGCAGATACGCAGTATTTT.

The rearrangement links TRBV4-3 to TRBJ2-7, with D tentatively TRBD2 (5 bases). Germline CDR1 LGHNA, CDR2 YSLEER. This CDR3 is 12 amino acids long. Trimming took off 6 bases at V and 5 bases at J, with 11 bases between the two ends. The CDR3 DNA follows: TGCGCCAGCAGTCAATCTAGCCACGAGCAGTACTTC. It specifies CASSQSSHEQYF.

This sequence joins TRBV28 and TRBJ1-5; D unclear. V was shortened by 6 bases and J by 9 bases, with 24 bases between the two germline ends. The CDR3 totals 16 residues. Germline V gene lookup returns CDR1 MDHEN and CDR2 SYDVKM. The CDR3 reads CASSHFKRETNLPQHF. The CDR3 DNA reads as TGTGCCAGCAGCCACTTCAAGAGGGAGACTAACTTGCCCCAGCATTTT.

CDR3 sequence reads: CASSLPPAGYEQYF. CDR3 DNA: TGTGCCAGCAGCTTACCTCCGGCGGGATACGAGCAGTACTTC. This chain uses TRBV7-9 with TRBJ2-7; tentatively, D is TRBD2 (6 bases). The CDR3 consists of 14 residues. CDR1 is SEHNR and CDR2 is FQNEAQ in the germline V gene (reference sequence). The V and J ends lost 2 bases and 4 bases respectively, with 12 bases between them.

The chain is built from TRBV5-4 and TRBJ1-1; 7 nucleotides line up with TRBD1. This CDR3 is built from 16 residues. Trimming took 3 bases from V and 0 from J; bases not matched to a gene: 8. Germline V CDR1 and CDR2: SGHNT, YYREEE (reference sequence). The CDR3 spells CASSYRQGWVNTEAFF. CDR3 nucleotides: TGTGCCAGCAGCTACCGACAGGGTTGGGTGAACACTGAAGCTTTCTTT.

The chain recombines TRBV10-3 with TRBJ2-3, with 8 bases matching TRBD2. Unmatched junction bases numbered 9, after V lost 7 bases and J lost 6 bases. In germline, CDR1 is ENHRY, CDR2 SYGVKD. This CDR3 is built from 14 residues. CDR3 residues: CAIMGAGGGDTQYF. Written as DNA, the CDR3 is TGTGCCATCATGGGGGCGGGAGGCGGGGATACGCAGTATTTT.

The J gene is TRBJ1-4, the V gene TRBV7-8; TRBD1 is a possible D gene (6 bases). The CDR3 is made up of 13 amino acids. Trimming removed 1 base at V and 6 bases at J, with 6 bases between. Germline CDR1 reads SGHVS; CDR2 reads FQNEAQ. The CDR3 reads CASSLDRDEKLFF. The CDR3 bases are TGTGCCAGCAGCTTAGACAGGGATGAAAAACTGTTTTTT.

Points on this clone: Sequence at one end of the junction differs from germline and may be a read error. Other DNA sequences in this sample translate to the same CDR3. The chain uses TRBV28 and TRBJ1-1; possibly TRBD1 for D (6 bases). Looked up from germline, CDR1 is MDHEN and CDR2 is SYDVKM. This CDR3 is 15 amino acids long. CDR3 amino acids: CASRRGTGWGTEAFF. Written as DNA, the CDR3 is TGTGCCAGCCGCAGGGGTACAGGTTGGGGCACTGAGGCTTTCTTT.

This clone was seen a few times. The chain has TRBV19 and TRBJ1-4; D gene ambiguous. The CDR3 has 15 residues. The V end was cut by 4 bases, the J end by 0 bases, with 9 bases between. CDR1 LNHDA and CDR2 SQIVND come from the germline V gene (reference sequence). The CDR3 loop reads CASSTPRATNEKLFF. DNA for the CDR3: TGTGCCAGTAGTACTCCACGAGCAACTAATGAAAAACTGTTTTTT.

This sequence joins TRBV27 and TRBJ2-3; TRBD1 matches at 7 bases. CDR1 is MNHEY, CDR2 SMNVEV, per germline (reference sequence). J was trimmed by 1 base and V by 7 bases; bases with no gene match: 2. There are 13 residues in the CDR3. The CDR3 region is CASKQGGTDTQYF. In DNA, the CDR3 is TGTGCCAGCAAGCAGGGGGGCACAGATACGCAGTATTTT.

V gene TRBV5-1 combines with J gene TRBJ2-2; D may be TRBD2 (6 bases). This CDR3 has 14 amino acids. Trimming removed 4 bases at V and 6 bases at J, with 13 bases between. The germline CDR1 and CDR2 sequences are SGHRS and YFSETQ. CDR3 loop: CASSAGSGAGELFF. CDR3 coding DNA: TGCGCCAGCAGCGCGGGGTCGGGGGCCGGGGAGCTGTTTTTT. The full variable domain, with the rest looked up from reference TRBV5-1 and TRBJ2-2, is KAGVTQTPRYLIKTRGQQVTLSCSPISGHRSVSWYQQTPGQGLQFLFEYFSETQRNKGNFPGRFSGRQFSNSRSEMNVSTLELGDSALYLCASSAGSGAGELFFGEGSRLTVL.